This TCR beta chain was observed in a study of T cell responses to AZD1222 COVID-19 vaccine. Study-wide points: Seropositive AZD1222 recipients at baseline numbered only 5 or 6.

In germline, CDR1 is DFQATT, CDR2 SNEGSKA (reference sequence). The V segment lost 3 bases and the J segment 1 base; nucleotides outside the gene matches: 3. The CDR3 has 14 residues. A single count supports this clone. The antigen remains unidentified. The assay was immunoSEQ multiplex PCR, and TCRdb's table has in-frame clones only and misses some. The sample has 120,000 to 150,000 clones, approximately 89% seen once. This TCR was recovered from an adult who received the AZD1222 COVID-19 vaccine. The sequenced sample was peripheral blood, obtained 28 days after the second AZD1222 dose. This chain connects TRBV20-1 to TRBJ2-1; TRBD1 agrees at 7 bases. The CDR3 DNA reads TGCAGTGCTAGTCCAGGGGGATCCTACAATGAGCAGTTCTTC. As protein: CSASPGGSYNEQFF.